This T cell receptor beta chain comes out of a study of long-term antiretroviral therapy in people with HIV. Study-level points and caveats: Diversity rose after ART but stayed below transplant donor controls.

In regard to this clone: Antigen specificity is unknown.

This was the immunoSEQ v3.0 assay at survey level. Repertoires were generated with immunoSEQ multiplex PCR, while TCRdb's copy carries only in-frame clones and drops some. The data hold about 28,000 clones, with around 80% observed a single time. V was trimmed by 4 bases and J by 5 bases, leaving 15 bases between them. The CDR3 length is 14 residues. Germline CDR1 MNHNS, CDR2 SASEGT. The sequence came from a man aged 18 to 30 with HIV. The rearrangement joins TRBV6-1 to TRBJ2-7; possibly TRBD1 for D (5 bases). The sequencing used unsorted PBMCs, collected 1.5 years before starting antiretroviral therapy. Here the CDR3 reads CASSVMKGFHEQYF. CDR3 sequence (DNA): TGTGCCAGCAGTGTGATGAAGGGGTTCCACGAGCAGTACTTC.